The rows below give T cell receptor beta chains drawn from one sample of a study of technical replicates of blood from a few donors. The data were produced by immunoSEQ multiplex PCR, yet TCRdb's version contains in-frame clones alone and is incomplete. Here the sample spans around 80,000 clones, roughly 94% being singletons. Sequencing used T cells isolated from PBMCs. All receptors come from a human donor in good health. CDR3s include the opening cysteine and the closing phenylalanine or tryptophan. D genes are given only for firm matches. Not every row has a clone size; where given, it reads once, few, many or a size class.

V gene	clone size	D gene	J gene	CDR3 protein	CDR3 DNA
TRBV18	once	-	TRBJ1-2	CASSPAGNYGYTF	TGTGCCAGCTCACCCGCAGGGAACTATGGCTACACCTTC
TRBV6-5	-	-	TRBJ1-1	CASSYSIMAANTEAFF	TGTGCCAGCAGTTACTCGATAATGGCCGCGAACACTGAAGCTTTCTTT
TRBV19	-	-	TRBJ2-7	CASSINPGSYNEQYF	TGTGCCAGTAGTATAAATCCGGGGTCCTACAACGAGCAGTACTTC
TRBV7-2	-	-	TRBJ2-7	CASSARQIYEQYF	TGTGCCAGCAGCGCCCGACAGATCTACGAGCAGTACTTC
TRBV7-9	-	-	TRBJ1-2	CASSSSTANYGYTF	TGTGCCAGCAGCTCCTCGACAGCTAACTATGGCTACACCTTC
TRBV14	-	-	TRBJ1-1	CASSQVLVNEAFF	TGTGCCAGCAGCCAAGTTCTCGTAAATGAAGCTTTCTTT
TRBV9	-	-	TRBJ2-7	CASSPRGQNSYEQYF	TGTGCCAGCAGCCCCCGCGGACAGAACTCCTACGAGCAGTACTTC
TRBV7-9	-	-	TRBJ2-2	CASSLLPGELFF	TGTGCCAGCAGCTTACTCCCCGGGGAGCTGTTTTTT
TRBV7-9	-	TRBD1	TRBJ2-2	CASSDGLGQGVTGELFF	TGTGCCAGCAGCGACGGATTAGGACAGGGAGTAACCGGGGAGCTGTTTTTT
TRBV19	-	TRBD2	TRBJ2-1	CASSTLASEQFF	TGTGCCAGTAGTACACTAGCGAGTGAGCAGTTCTTC
TRBV7-2	-	-	TRBJ1-3	CASSFPPAAAGNTIYF	TGTGCCAGCAGCTTTCCCCCGGCGGCAGCTGGAAACACCATATATTTT
TRBV28	-	-	TRBJ1-2	CATRPAAGGIYGYTF	TGTGCCACCCGCCCCGCAGCGGGGGGAATCTATGGCTACACCTTC
TRBV7-9	-	TRBD1	TRBJ1-1	CASCTGVVTEAFF	TGTGCCAGCTGTACAGGGGTTGTCACTGAAGCTTTCTTT
TRBV7-9	once	-	TRBJ2-5	CASISSEGTRRETQYF	TGTGCCAGCATTTCTAGCGAGGGGACTCGAAGGGAGACCCAGTACTTC
TRBV6-5	-	-	TRBJ2-2	CASSSGTGNTGELFF	TGTGCCAGCAGCTCCGGGACTGGGAACACCGGGGAGCTGTTTTTT
TRBV19	-	TRBD1	TRBJ2-7	CASRKQGAHEQYF	TGTGCCAGTAGGAAACAGGGGGCCCACGAGCAGTACTTC
TRBV4-1	-	TRBD2	TRBJ2-3	CASSQDSIAGLTDTQYF	TGCGCCAGCAGCCAAGATTCTATAGCGGGTCTCACAGATACGCAGTATTTT
TRBV28	-	-	TRBJ2-3	CASMRGPEIPTDTQYF	TGTGCCAGCATGCGGGGGCCGGAGATTCCCACAGATACGCAGTATTTT
TRBV5-6	-	-	TRBJ1-2	CASSSLRGHTNYGYTF	TGTGCCAGCAGCTCCCTCAGGGGACACACTAACTATGGCTACACCTTC
TRBV4-1	-	-	TRBJ2-5	CASSHGGGQETQYF	TGCGCCAGCAGCCATGGCGGAGGACAAGAGACCCAGTACTTC
TRBV6-1	-	TRBD1	TRBJ1-5	CASRSQGAPNQPQHF	TGTGCCAGCAGATCTCAGGGGGCGCCGAATCAGCCCCAGCATTTT
TRBV9	-	TRBD1	TRBJ2-2	CASSATGQYYTGELFF	TGTGCCAGCAGCGCAACGGGACAGTACTACACCGGGGAGCTGTTTTTT
TRBV9	-	-	TRBJ1-3	CASSSGMGLGNTIYF	TGTGCCAGCAGCTCAGGAATGGGGCTCGGAAACACCATATATTTT
TRBV5-1	-	-	TRBJ2-5	CASSLFPGELSQYF	TGCGCCAGCAGCTTGTTTCCGGGAGAGTTGTCCCAGTACTTC
TRBV6-5	-	-	TRBJ1-1	CASSYEALTLPAFF	TGTGCCAGCAGTTACGAGGCTTTGACTCTGCCAGCTTTCTTT
TRBV9	-	-	TRBJ1-1	CASSAFDGVNTEAFF	TGTGCCAGCAGCGCCTTCGACGGGGTGAACACTGAAGCTTTCTTT
TRBV18	-	-	TRBJ1-1	CASSPVSREAFF	TGTGCCAGCTCACCGGTCTCTAGGGAAGCTTTCTTT
TRBV10-3	once	-	TRBJ1-2	CAIPSPDTYGYTF	TGTGCCATCCCCTCCCCGGACACCTATGGCTACACCTTC
TRBV7-3	-	-	TRBJ2-1	CASSGDRSSYNEQFF	TGTGCCAGCAGTGGCGACAGGAGCTCCTACAATGAGCAGTTCTTC
TRBV5-4	-	-	TRBJ2-4	CASSSISVDKNIQYF	TGTGCCAGCAGCTCGATTAGCGTTGACAAAAACATTCAGTACTTC
TRBV27	-	-	TRBJ1-1	CASRHWTDMNTEAFF	TGTGCCAGCAGGCATTGGACAGATATGAACACTGAAGCTTTCTTT
TRBV4-2	few	TRBD2	TRBJ2-1	CASSQGLADLNEQFF	TGTGCCAGCAGCCAAGGACTAGCGGATCTCAATGAGCAGTTCTTC
TRBV7-3	-	-	TRBJ2-1	CASSFASYNEQFF	TGTGCCAGCAGCTTTGCTAGCTACAATGAGCAGTTCTTC
TRBV6-1	once	-	TRBJ1-1	CASSVKGGNTEAFF	TGTGCCAGCAGTGTGAAGGGAGGAAACACTGAAGCTTTCTTT
TRBV30	few	TRBD1	TRBJ2-2	CAWPGQGNTGELFF	TGTGCCTGGCCGGGACAGGGGAACACCGGGGAGCTGTTTTTT
TRBV27	once	-	TRBJ2-7	CASSFTRDSYEQYF	TGTGCCAGCAGTTTCACCCGGGACTCCTACGAGCAGTACTTC
TRBV5-1	-	-	TRBJ2-3	CASSLEQVTDTQYF	TGCGCCAGCAGCTTGGAACAGGTCACAGATACGCAGTATTTT
TRBV7-2	-	TRBD2	TRBJ2-7	CASSATSGGYEQYF	TGTGCCAGCAGCGCTACTAGCGGCGGTTACGAGCAGTACTTC
TRBV19	-	-	TRBJ2-3	CASSSEVSSSTDTQYF	TGTGCCAGTAGTAGTGAGGTGTCATCGAGCACAGATACGCAGTATTTT
TRBV4-3	-	TRBD1	TRBJ2-6	CASSPNFYGQGTTGANVLTF	TGCGCCAGCAGCCCGAATTTTTATGGACAGGGTACTACTGGGGCCAACGTCCTGACTTTC
TRBV27	-	-	TRBJ1-1	CASSLSDFTNTEAFF	TGTGCCAGCAGTTTATCCGACTTCACGAACACTGAAGCTTTCTTT
TRBV28	-	TRBD2	TRBJ2-5	CASSFLLAGDETQYF	TGTGCCAGCAGTTTCCTACTAGCGGGAGATGAGACCCAGTACTTC
TRBV7-9	-	TRBD1	TRBJ1-1	CASRDRDTEAFF	TGTGCCAGCAGGGACAGGGACACTGAAGCTTTCTTT
TRBV5-8	-	TRBD1	TRBJ1-4	CASSFLGTGGEKLFF	TGTGCCAGCAGCTTTCTCGGGACAGGGGGAGAAAAACTGTTTTTT
TRBV7-9	-	TRBD1	TRBJ2-2	CASSLGTDGGGELFF	TGTGCCAGCAGCCTAGGGACAGATGGAGGCGGGGAGCTGTTTTTT
TRBV9	once	-	TRBJ2-5	CASSGQPQETQYF	TGTGCCAGCAGCGGACAGCCCCAAGAGACCCAGTACTTC
TRBV27	once	TRBD1	TRBJ2-7	CASGLQGYEQYF	TGTGCCAGCGGATTACAGGGGTACGAGCAGTACTTC
TRBV5-1	-	-	TRBJ2-7	CASSLGVRGLYEQYF	TGCGCCAGCAGCTTGGGGGTTAGGGGCCTCTACGAGCAGTACTTC
TRBV27	-	-	TRBJ2-1	CASSLERYYNEQFF	TGTGCCAGCAGTTTAGAGCGGTACTACAATGAGCAGTTCTTC
TRBV7-6	-	-	TRBJ2-5	CASSLGDRPAETQYF	TGTGCCAGCAGCTTAGGAGACAGGCCCGCGGAGACCCAGTACTTC
TRBV11-1	-	TRBD1	TRBJ1-1	CASSSYRGWNTEAFF	TGTGCCAGCAGCTCTTACAGGGGGTGGAACACTGAAGCTTTCTTT